This T cell receptor (beta chain) stems from a study of cytomegalovirus exposure and HLA in healthy donors. Study-wide results and limits: A later look showed TCR association rates differing by HLA locus, highest for DRB1 and lowest for HLA-C. Confirmation in vitro established that a few CMV-associated chains were specific for CMV antigens.

The CDR3 loop spans 14 amino acids. Germline CDR1 reads WSHSY; CDR2 reads SAAADI. Trimming removed 7 bases at V and 5 bases at J, with 15 bases between. Details on this clone: Its target is unknown.

PCR involved 60 Vbeta and 13 Jbeta primers. Produced via immunoSEQ multiplex PCR; TCRdb's table is partial and in-frame only. The sample consists of approximately 110,000 clones, 50% to 65% of them appearing once. This TCR was recovered from a man aged 25 to 40 in good health and CMV-seropositive. The chain uses TRBV10-2 and TRBJ2-1, with D maybe TRBD1 (6 bases). Sequenced: PBMCs. The DNA for the CDR3 is TGCGCCAGCACCCCGGACAGAACGCACAATGAGCAGTTCTTC. Translation gives CASTPDRTHNEQFF.